Included here is one T cell receptor beta chain sequence, with context. Antigen specificity is unknown. A CD45RO-CCR7+CD27+CD95- profile was what naive CD8+ T cells displayed. This specimen comes from a study of CXCR3-negative and CXCR3-positive naive CD8 T cells. Study background: Roughly 140 million TRB reads in total, about 1.5 +/- 0.3 million per library.

Germline-derived CDR1 and CDR2 are SGHRS and YFSETQ. This CDR3 is 14 amino acids long. UMI-tagged TRB cDNA libraries were built via 5' RACE. With the 5' RACE reads reprocessed, TCRdb shows one record per CDR3 protein and no DNA. This sample contains around 63,000 distinct CDR3 sequences. Whole-study results and caveats: Naive CXCR3-negative cells resembled naive CXCR3-positive cells in TRBV-TRBJ usage; memory cells differed. Comparison of naive cells showed more hydrophobic TRB CDR3s in CXCR3-positive than in CXCR3-negative naive cells. In cryopreserved cells, CXCR3 expression partially decreased, and fresh PBMCs were used in most assays.

The chain joins TRBV5-1 to TRBJ2-1; absent DNA, TCRdb's TRBD1 call cannot be checked. The TCR comes from a human donor in good health. Some clones in this sample may be carry-over from other donors' samples. Input material: naive CXCR3+ CD8+ T cells from blood. Indicated subset: CD45RO-CCR7+CD27+CD95- naive CD8+ T cells expressing CXCR3 (TNR3+). The CDR3 here is CASSLVQGADEQFF.